The rows below give T cell receptor beta chains drawn from one sample of a study of T cell responses to AZD1222 COVID-19 vaccine. Measured with immunoSEQ multiplex PCR; TCRdb has only the in-frame clones, and not every one. The sample has 200,000 to 300,000 clones; approximately 95% are singletons. Material: peripheral blood, obtained on day 0 of AZD1222 vaccination. These receptors came from an adult in good health. Each CDR3 is given with its conserved first and last residue. A D gene is named only where the DNA matches it firmly. Part of the rows lack a size; the others show once, few, many or a class for expanded clones.

TRBJ2-1 once TRBV27 14 TRBD1 TGTGCCAGCAGTTTGGACAGGGGGTATAATGAGCAGTTCTTC CASSLDRGYNEQFF
TRBJ1-1 - TRBV7-9 13 - TGTGCCAGCAGCTTTGGGGTGGACACTGAAGCTTTCTTT CASSFGVDTEAFF
TRBJ2-7 - TRBV7-9 11 - TGTGCCAGCAGCTTAAACTACGAGCAGTACTTC CASSLNYEQYF
TRBJ1-5 - TRBV6-2/TRBV6-3 12 - TGTGCCAGCAGTTACTCCGAGGGGGTCCAGCATTTT CASSYSEGVQHF
TRBJ2-7 few TRBV12-3/TRBV12-4 13 TRBD2 TGTGCCAGCAGTTTATCGGGAGGAAACGAGCAGTACTTC CASSLSGGNEQYF
TRBJ1-1 - TRBV28 15 TRBD1 TGTGCCAGCAGTTTTGGGGACAGGGTTTGGGGTGAAGCTTTCTTT CASSFGDRVWGEAFF
TRBJ2-1 - TRBV3-1/TRBV3-2 17 - TGTGCCAGCAGCCAAGGATACCCACCTTCAGTCTACAATGAGCAGTTCTTC CASSQGYPPSVYNEQFF
TRBJ1-1 - TRBV4-1 17 - TGCGCCAGCAGCCACCCCCCACAGGGTAGGTCATGGACTGAAGCTTTCTTT CASSHPPQGRSWTEAFF
TRBJ2-7 - TRBV28 12 - TGTGCCAGCAGTTTCTATTCCTACGAGCAGTACTTC CASSFYSYEQYF
TRBJ2-7 - TRBV28 14 - TGTGCCAGCAAAGGGGGGGACAGCTACTACGAGCAGTACTTC CASKGGDSYYEQYF
TRBJ1-5 - TRBV30 13 - TGTGCCTGGACTTCAGTTTCAGGTCAGCCCCAGCATTTT CAWTSVSGQPQHF
TRBJ1-3 - TRBV28 15 - TGTGCCAGCAGTTTAGATGGGGAAGCTGGAAACACCATATATTTT CASSLDGEAGNTIYF
TRBJ2-3 once TRBV18 15 - TGTGCCAGCTCACCAAAGAGACAGGGCACAGATACGCAGTATTTT CASSPKRQGTDTQYF
TRBJ1-1 - TRBV5-1 13 - TGCGCCAGCAGCTTATGGGGAAACACTGAAGCTTTCTTT CASSLWGNTEAFF
TRBJ2-7 - TRBV19 20 TRBD1 TGTGCCAGTAGTAGCCGATCCGGGACAGGGTCGTTCGGGCACCGCTACGAGCAGTACTTC CASSSRSGTGSFGHRYEQYF